This is a list of T cell receptor beta chains from one sample in a study of shared clonotypes between healthy human individuals. The data were produced by immunoSEQ multiplex PCR, yet TCRdb's version contains in-frame clones alone and is incomplete. The table includes under 2,500,000 clones, 90% to 96% detected once. Sequencing was performed on naive CD4+ T cells sorted from blood. All receptors come from a man younger than 35 in good health. Each CDR3 is given with its conserved first and last residue. A D gene is named only where the DNA matches it firmly. The size field is filled for only some rows; it gives once, few, many or a size class.

V,D,size,J,CDR3,DNA
TRBV2,TRBD1,.,TRBJ1-6,CASSNLRDRGHSPLHF,TGTGCCAGCAGCAACCTCCGGGACAGGGGGCATTCACCCCTCCACTTT
TRBV7-9,TRBD1,.,TRBJ2-2,CASSSDRGGGTGELFF,TGTGCCAGCAGCTCGGACAGGGGTGGCGGCACCGGGGAGCTGTTTTTT
TRBV7-9,.,.,TRBJ1-2,CASSARQNYGYTF,TGTGCCAGCAGCGCCCGACAGAACTATGGCTACACCTTC
TRBV9,TRBD1,.,TRBJ2-7,CASSVTGTGSLYEQYF,TGTGCCAGCAGCGTGACCGGGACAGGGTCCCTCTACGAGCAGTACTTC
TRBV6-4,.,once,TRBJ2-1,CASRNLKRKNEQFF,TGTGCCAGCAGAAATCTGAAGCGGAAGAATGAGCAGTTCTTC
TRBV9,.,.,TRBJ2-3,CASSVDDGTDTQYF,TGTGCCAGCAGCGTAGACGACGGCACAGATACGCAGTATTTT
TRBV30,.,.,TRBJ2-7,CAWRADPAYEQYF,TGTGCCTGGAGGGCCGACCCCGCTTACGAGCAGTACTTC
TRBV2,.,.,TRBJ2-2,CASTPTPGSGELFF,TGTGCCAGCACTCCAACCCCGGGATCCGGGGAGCTGTTTTTT
TRBV21-1,.,.,TRBJ1-4,CASSEKGREGEKLFF,TGTGCCAGCAGCGAAAAGGGGAGGGAGGGTGAAAAACTGTTTTTT
TRBV10-3,TRBD1,once,TRBJ1-1,CAISGRTGDTEAFF,TGTGCCATCAGTGGTAGGACAGGGGACACTGAAGCTTTCTTT
TRBV30,.,once,TRBJ1-3,CAWSVLGRSSGNTIYF,TGTGCCTGGAGTGTACTCGGCCGGAGCTCTGGAAACACCATATATTTT
TRBV4-1,.,once,TRBJ2-3,CASSQDWNTQYF,TGCGCCAGCAGCCAAGATTGGAATACGCAGTATTTT
TRBV2,.,.,TRBJ1-2,CASSELQVANYGYTF,TGTGCCAGCAGTGAATTACAGGTAGCTAACTATGGCTACACCTTC
TRBV5-1,.,.,TRBJ2-5,CASSLVARETQYF,TGCGCCAGCAGCTTGGTAGCACGGGAGACCCAGTACTTC
TRBV15,.,.,TRBJ2-1,CATSRVLVAYNEQFF,TGTGCCACCAGCAGAGTTCTAGTGGCTTACAATGAGCAGTTCTTC
TRBV11-2,.,.,TRBJ2-1,CASSLNRLQYNEQFF,TGTGCCAGCAGCCTTAACAGGTTGCAGTACAATGAGCAGTTCTTC
TRBV7-9,.,few,TRBJ2-4,CASSLGSWFSRQYF,TGTGCCAGCAGCTTAGGTTCATGGTTCAGCAGACAGTACTTC